The clone carrying this T cell receptor (beta chain) was observed a handful of times. Its antigen is currently unknown. It was with 60 Vbeta and 13 Jbeta primers that the PCR ran. Clones were read by immunoSEQ multiplex PCR, and TCRdb kept only the in-frame ones, dropping some. The sample holds around 150,000 clones; less than 90% are singletons and the top ten take about 1.5%. The germline gives CDR1 SGHAT, CDR2 FQNNGV. The V end lost 5 bases, the J end lost 7 bases, and 12 bases lay between the germline ends. CDR3 length equals 13 residues. This entry belongs to a study of cytomegalovirus exposure and HLA in healthy donors. Whole-study results and caveats: In an earlier analysis, about 90% or about 30%: the productive usage of most TCR beta V segments. An analysis that came later showed most CMV-associated TCR beta chains appearing HLA-restricted. TCR beta V- and J-gene trimming, according to a later analysis, was linked to a missense DCLRE1C variant. From TCR beta sequences, most subjects' HLA-A and HLA-B alleles were reportedly predicted accurately.

The receptor was derived from a man aged 40-49 years in good health and CMV-seronegative. The V call is TRBV11-2, the J call TRBJ1-5; D might be TRBD1 (5 bases). Sequenced: PBMCs. The CDR3 spells CASSLGGGQPQHF. CDR3 nucleotide sequence: TGTGCCAGCAGCCTAGGCGGGGGACAGCCCCAGCATTTT.